These 20 T cell receptor beta chains were sequenced from one sample in a study of OX40 agonist ivuxolimab in advanced cancers. The method was immunoSEQ multiplex PCR; TCRdb's version includes in-frame clones alone and lacks a portion of them. The sample lists tens of thousands of clones, over 75% occurring once. This specimen was CD4+ or CD8+ T cells sorted from blood, taken in a trial of the OX40 agonist ivuxolimab. These receptors were collected from an adult with an advanced solid tumor such as melanoma, head and neck, liver or kidney cancer.

A note on this clone: The CDR3 carries no conserved terminal phenylalanine or tryptophan, so it likely arises from a read error. The limits of the CDR3 on the DNA are not certain, so only TCRdb's listed CDR3 is given. The V gene is TRBV6-1, the J gene TRBJ2-3; the D call of TRBD2 is as the table states it, not checked on the DNA. The CDR3 has 12 amino acids, counting both end residues. CDR1 is MNHNS, CDR2 SASEGT, per germline. Here the CDR3 reads CASSETSGRVPL.

This chain links TRBV10-3 with TRBJ2-5, with unresolved D. The tail of the sequence fits TRBJ2-7 better, so the J call may be wrong. The CDR3 length is 12 residues. Per the germline V gene, CDR1 is ENHRY and CDR2 is SYGVKD. The CDR3 region is CAISESVGEQYF. CDR3 nucleotide sequence: TGTGCCATCAGTGAGTCTGTAGGCGAGCAGTACTTC.

This chain uses TRBV4-3 with TRBJ2-5; D might be TRBD1 or TRBD2, each matching 6 bases. Looked up from germline, CDR1 is LGHNA and CDR2 is YSLEER. CDR3 length equals 15 residues. With 4 bases removed from V and 5 bases from J, the gap between germline ends came to 17 bases. CDR3 coding DNA: TGCGCCAGCAGCCGAAGGAGGGGGGCAGGGGAGACCCAGTACTTC. Translated, it gives CASSRRRGAGETQYF.

The CDR3 region has the DNA TGCAGCTCCGAACTAGCGGGCACAGATACGCAGTATTTT. Its protein product is CSSELAGTDTQYF. The genes are TRBV29-1 and TRBJ2-3; TRBD2 agrees at 8 bases. The CDR3 totals 13 residues. Per the germline V gene, CDR1 is SQVTM and CDR2 is ANQGSEA. V lost 8 bases and J lost 1; bases outside the gene matches: 5.

The rearrangement links TRBV23-1 to TRBJ2-7, with TRBD1 identical over 10 bases. TRBV23-1 is marked as an open reading frame, function uncertain. The CDR3 length is 14 residues. J lost 5 bases, V lost 7 bases, and 8 bases had no gene match. DNA of the CDR3: TGCGCCAGCAAAAACCGGGACAGGGGCCACGAGCAGTACTTC. Translating gives CASKNRDRGHEQYF.

In this sample, this clone turned up once. The chain has TRBV7-3 and TRBJ1-6, with D unresolved. CDR1 SGHTA and CDR2 FQGTGA come from the germline V gene. Between the trimmed V and J ends, which lost 1 base and 7 bases, there was a span of 5 bases. This CDR3 has 13 amino acids. As DNA, the CDR3 is TGTGCCAGCAGCTTAAATGAGAATTCACCCCTCCACTTT. Translation: CASSLNENSPLHF.

This chain joins TRBV10-3 and TRBJ2-3; 13 positions agree with TRBD2. Germline V gene data show CDR1 as ENHRY and CDR2 as SYGVKD. V was clipped by 3 bases and J by 8 bases; unmatched bases: 8. CDR3 size: 16 residues. The chain's CDR3 is CAISDRGLAGVATQYF. In DNA form, the CDR3 reads TGTGCCATCAGTGACCGTGGACTAGCGGGAGTAGCTACGCAGTATTTT.

The chain combines TRBV19 with TRBJ2-7; D remains unclear. Trimming stripped 5 bases from V and 6 bases from J, with 8 bases between. The CDR3 spans 11 residues. Germline V CDR1 and CDR2: LNHDA, SQIVND (reference sequence). The CDR3 nucleotides read TGTGCCAGTAGTCGACTCGGCGAGCAGTACTTC. Protein sequence: CASSRLGEQYF. The full variable domain, in which reference TRBV19 and TRBJ2-7 provide the parts outside the CDR3, is DGGITQSPKYLFRKEGQNVTLSCEQNLNHDAMYWYRQDPGQGLRLIYYSQIVNDFQKGDIAEGYSVSREKKESFPLTVTSAQKNPTAFYLCASSRLGEQYFGPGTRLTVT.

The chain uses TRBV10-3 and TRBJ2-7; maybe TRBD2 (6 bases). V was clipped by 0 bases and J by 3 bases, with 9 bases between them. Germline-derived CDR1 and CDR2 are ENHRY and SYGVKD. There are 14 residues in the CDR3. CDR3 region: CAISESVADYEQYF. CDR3 nucleotide sequence: TGTGCCATCAGTGAGTCTGTAGCGGACTACGAGCAGTACTTC.

This clone has just a few counts. The chain joins TRBV7-2 to TRBJ1-4, with D tentatively TRBD1 (6 bases). Germline CDR1 and CDR2: SGHTA and FQGNSA. With 1 base removed from V and 4 bases from J, the gap between germline ends came to 13 bases. The CDR3 spans 16 residues. CDR3 region: CASSLGPTGSNEKLFF. The CDR3 DNA follows: TGTGCCAGCAGCTTAGGCCCGACAGGCAGTAATGAAAAACTGTTTTTT.

V is TRBV5-1 and J is TRBJ1-4; D gene uncertain. The CDR3 length is 14 residues. Germline lookup yields CDR1 SGHRS and CDR2 YFSETQ. V was pared by 6 bases and J by 0 bases, with 9 bases between. The CDR3 loop is CASTPGATNEKLFF. The CDR3 DNA sequence: TGCGCCAGCACCCCTGGAGCAACTAATGAAAAACTGTTTTTT.

On this clone itself: One junction end disagrees with the germline gene, perhaps due to a read error. The chain joins TRBV2 to TRBJ2-6, with TRBD1 as a possible D gene (6 bases). Germline V gene sequence: CDR1 SNHLY, CDR2 FYNNEI. This CDR3 contains 13 residues. CDR3 nucleotides: TGTGCCGGCAGGGGAGATGGGGCCAACGTCCTGACTTTC. This gives the protein CAGRGDGANVLTF.

This chain's CDR3 is CASSLEGGGLYNEQFF. The CDR3 coding sequence is TGTGCCAGCAGCTTAGAGGGCGGGGGCCTGTACAATGAGCAGTTCTTC. The chain uses TRBV11-2 and TRBJ2-1; maybe TRBD2 (7 bases). This CDR3 comprises 16 residues. CDR1 and CDR2 from the germline V gene are SGHAT and FQNNGV. V dropped 0 bases and J dropped 4 bases, with 13 bases sitting between them. The whole variable domain, remainder taken from reference TRBV11-2 and TRBJ2-1, is EAGVAQSPRYKIIEKRQSVAFWCNPISGHATLYWYQQILGQGPKLLIQFQNNGVVDDSQLPKDRFSAERLKGVDSTLKIQPAKLEDSAVYLCASSLEGGGLYNEQFFGPGTRLTVL.

This clone was seen a few times. This chain joins TRBV7-2 and TRBJ2-1; perhaps D is TRBD1 or TRBD2 (6 bases each). Trimming removed 1 base from V and 7 bases from J, with 11 bases in between. The germline V gene encodes CDR1 SGHTA and CDR2 FQGNSA. The CDR3 extends over 14 amino acids. Here the CDR3 reads CASSLGGARNEQFF. The CDR3 DNA reads TGTGCCAGCAGCTTAGGGGGGGCGCGGAATGAGCAGTTCTTC.

The genes are TRBV29-1 and TRBJ2-1, with 7 positions matching TRBD2. CDR1 and CDR2 from the germline V gene are SQVTM and ANQGSEA. The V segment lost 3 bases and the J segment 2 bases; nucleotides outside the gene matches: 4. There are 14 residues in the CDR3. For the CDR3, the DNA is TGCAGCGTTGATCGGCTAGCGGCCTACAATGAGCAGTTCTTC. Translation: CSVDRLAAYNEQFF.

The chain carries TRBV7-2 and TRBJ2-1; 9 positions match TRBD2. The CDR3 contains 18 residues. Germline values: CDR1 SGHTA, CDR2 FQGNSA. With V trimmed by 1 base and J by 0 bases, 7 bases remained unmatched. The CDR3 loop is CASSLELAGSFSYNEQFF. The CDR3 coding sequence is TGTGCCAGCAGCTTAGAACTAGCGGGTTCATTCTCCTACAATGAGCAGTTCTTC.

This clone was observed a single time. V is TRBV7-9 and J is TRBJ2-5, with a weak D call TRBD2 (6 bases). This CDR3 comprises 15 residues. Germline V lookup: CDR1 SEHNR, CDR2 FQNEAQ (reference sequence). Trimming removed 2 bases from V and 3 bases from J, with 13 bases in between. This CDR3 reads CASSLRGTEEETQYF. Here the CDR3 DNA reads TGTGCCAGCAGCTTACGGGGGACTGAGGAAGAGACCCAGTACTTC.

About this clone itself: Without the conserved terminal phenylalanine or tryptophan, this CDR3 likely stems from a read error. The chain has TRBV6-6 and TRBJ2-4; D is ambiguous. V was clipped by 6 bases and J by 6 bases, with 12 bases between them. The CDR3 consists of 13 residues. CDR1 is MNHNY, CDR2 SVGAGI, per germline (reference sequence). DNA for the CDR3: TGTGCCAGCAGCGCGCCCCTACGAAACATTCAGTACCTC. Amino acids: CASSAPLRNIQYL.

The V gene is TRBV2, the J gene TRBJ1-1; D gene uncertain. Looked up from germline, CDR1 is SNHLY and CDR2 is FYNNEI. There are 15 residues in the CDR3. V lost 7 bases, J lost 1 base, and 16 bases lay in between. The CDR3 DNA reads as TGTGCCAGCATTTCCGGGAATAGTTGGAACACTGAAGCTTTCTTT. Translated, it gives CASISGNSWNTEAFF.

The chain joins TRBV5-4 to TRBJ2-1; tentatively, D is TRBD2 (7 bases). V shed 4 bases and J shed 5 bases, with 22 bases lying between them. The germline gives CDR1 SGHNT, CDR2 YYREEE (reference sequence). This CDR3 has 17 residues. CDR3 protein: CASSHALVQRDNNEQFF. The DNA for the CDR3 is TGTGCCAGCAGCCACGCCCTTGTTCAGCGGGACAACAATGAGCAGTTCTTC. Full variable domain (outside the CDR3, taken from reference TRBV5-4 and TRBJ2-1): ETGVTQSPTHLIKTRGQQVTLRCSSQSGHNTVSWYQQALGQGPQFIFQYYREEENGRGNFPPRFSGLQFPNYSSELNVNALELDDSALYLCASSHALVQRDNNEQFFGPGTRLTVL.